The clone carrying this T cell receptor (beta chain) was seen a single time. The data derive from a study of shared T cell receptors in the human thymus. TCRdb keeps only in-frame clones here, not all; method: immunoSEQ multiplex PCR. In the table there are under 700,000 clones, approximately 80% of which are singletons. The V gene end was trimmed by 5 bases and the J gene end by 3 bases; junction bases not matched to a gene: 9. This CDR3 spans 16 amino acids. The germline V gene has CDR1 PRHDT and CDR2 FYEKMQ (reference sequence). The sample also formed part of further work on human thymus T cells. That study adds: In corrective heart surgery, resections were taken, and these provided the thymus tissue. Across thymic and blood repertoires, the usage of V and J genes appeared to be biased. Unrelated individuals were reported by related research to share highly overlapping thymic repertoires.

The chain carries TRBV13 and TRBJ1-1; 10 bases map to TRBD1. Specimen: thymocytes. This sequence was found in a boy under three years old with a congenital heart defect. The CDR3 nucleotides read TGTGCCAGCAGCACCGACAGGGGGCAGCTCTACACTGAAGCTTTCTTT. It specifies CASSTDRGQLYTEAFF.